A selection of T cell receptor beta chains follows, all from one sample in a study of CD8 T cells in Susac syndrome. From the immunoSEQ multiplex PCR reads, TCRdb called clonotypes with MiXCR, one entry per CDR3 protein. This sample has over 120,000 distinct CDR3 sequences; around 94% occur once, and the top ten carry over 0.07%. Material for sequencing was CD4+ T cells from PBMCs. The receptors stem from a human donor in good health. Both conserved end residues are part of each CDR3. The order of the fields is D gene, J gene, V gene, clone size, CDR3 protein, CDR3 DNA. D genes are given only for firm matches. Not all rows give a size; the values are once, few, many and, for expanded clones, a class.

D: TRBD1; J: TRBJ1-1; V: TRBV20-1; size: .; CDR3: CSARPRTGNTEAFF; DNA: TGCAGTGCTAGACCTAGGACAGGGAACACTGAAGCTTTCTTT
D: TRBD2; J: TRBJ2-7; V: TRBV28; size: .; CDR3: CASSPGTSGLTVSYEQYF; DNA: TGTGCCAGCAGTCCGGGGACTAGCGGGCTGACCGTGTCCTACGAGCAGTACTTC
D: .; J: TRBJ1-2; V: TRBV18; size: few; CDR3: CASSPGPNYGYTF; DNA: TGTGCCAGCTCCCCGGGGCCGAACTATGGCTACACCTTC
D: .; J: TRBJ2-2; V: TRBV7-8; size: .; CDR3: CASARTWYSAFAAGELFF; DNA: TGTGCCAGCGCCCGAACGTGGTATAGCGCGTTCGCTGCCGGGGAGCTGTTTTTT
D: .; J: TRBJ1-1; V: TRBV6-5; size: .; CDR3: CASSYRGAEAFF; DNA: TGTGCCAGCAGTTACAGGGGCGCTGAAGCTTTCTTT
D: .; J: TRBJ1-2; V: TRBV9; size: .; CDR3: CASSVATGSPSTYGYTF; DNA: TGTGCCAGCAGCGTAGCTACAGGTTCCCCTTCGACGTATGGCTACACCTTC
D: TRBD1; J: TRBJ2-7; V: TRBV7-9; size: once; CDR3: CASSLMGQGFYEQYF; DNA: TGTGCCAGCAGCTTAATGGGACAGGGTTTCTACGAGCAGTACTTC
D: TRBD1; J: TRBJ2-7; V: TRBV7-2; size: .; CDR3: CASSIRQGVTYEQYF; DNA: TGTGCCAGCAGCATTAGACAGGGGGTCACCTACGAGCAGTACTTC
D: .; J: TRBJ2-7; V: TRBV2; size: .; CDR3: CASSSGVGLFDEQYF; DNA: TGTGCCAGCAGTTCAGGGGTTGGGTTGTTCGACGAGCAGTACTTC
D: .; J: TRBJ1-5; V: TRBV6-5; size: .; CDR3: CASSYDMLRLSNQPQHF; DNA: TGTGCCAGCAGTTACGACATGCTTCGCCTAAGCAATCAGCCCCAGCATTTT
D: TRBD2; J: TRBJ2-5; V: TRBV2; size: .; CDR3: CASRGPPGGPQETQYF; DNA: TGTGCCAGCAGGGGCCCCCCGGGGGGGCCTCAAGAGACCCAGTACTTC
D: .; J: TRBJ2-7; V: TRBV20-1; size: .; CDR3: CSARKLDYEQYF; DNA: TGCAGTGCTAGAAAGCTGGACTACGAGCAGTACTTC
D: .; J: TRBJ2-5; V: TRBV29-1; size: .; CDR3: CSIVPSLPEAQYF; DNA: TGCAGCATTGTTCCATCCTTGCCCGAGGCCCAGTACTTC
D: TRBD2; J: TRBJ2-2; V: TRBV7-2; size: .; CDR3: CASSLVRLANTGELFF; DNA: TGTGCCAGCAGCTTAGTAAGACTAGCTAACACCGGGGAGCTGTTTTTT
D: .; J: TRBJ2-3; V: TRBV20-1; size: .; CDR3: CSASGAPLGQDTQYF; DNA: TGCAGTGCTAGTGGGGCCCCTCTAGGTCAAGATACGCAGTATTTT
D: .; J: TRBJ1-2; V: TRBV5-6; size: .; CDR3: CASSLKGGPLYGYTF; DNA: TGTGCCAGCAGCTTGAAGGGGGGACCACTATATGGCTACACCTTC
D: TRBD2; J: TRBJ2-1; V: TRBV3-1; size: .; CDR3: CASSQAGLAGDNEQFF; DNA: TGTGCCAGCAGCCAAGCCGGACTAGCGGGAGACAATGAGCAGTTCTTC
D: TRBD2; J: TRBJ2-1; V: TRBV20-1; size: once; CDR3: CSALAGPLGNEQFF; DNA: TGCAGTGCTCTAGCGGGCCCCCTAGGAAATGAGCAGTTCTTC
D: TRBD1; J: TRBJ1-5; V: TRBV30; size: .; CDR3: CAWRGQAHNQPQHF; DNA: TGTGCCTGGAGAGGACAGGCGCACAATCAGCCCCAGCATTTT
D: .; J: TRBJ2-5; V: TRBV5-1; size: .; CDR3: CASSLAGGYETQYF; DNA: TGCGCCAGCAGCTTGGCGGGGGGCTATGAGACCCAGTACTTC
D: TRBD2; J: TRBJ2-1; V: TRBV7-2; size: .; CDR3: CASSSSSGWGNEQFF; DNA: TGTGCCAGCAGCTCATCTAGCGGGTGGGGCAATGAGCAGTTCTTC
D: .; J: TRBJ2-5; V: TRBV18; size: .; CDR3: CASSPYQETQYF; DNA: TGTGCCAGCTCACCGTACCAAGAGACCCAGTACTTC
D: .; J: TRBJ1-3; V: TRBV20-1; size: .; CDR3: CSVRPLSGNTIYF; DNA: TGCAGTGTGAGGCCCCTCTCTGGAAACACCATATATTTT
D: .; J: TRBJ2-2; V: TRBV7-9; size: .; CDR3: CASSYAWGRSTGELFF; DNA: TGTGCCAGCAGCTACGCATGGGGAAGATCGACCGGGGAGCTGTTTTTT
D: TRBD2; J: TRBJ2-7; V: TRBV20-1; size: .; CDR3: CSASSGLAGEQYF; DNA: TGCAGTGCTAGTTCGGGACTAGCTGGCGAGCAGTACTTC
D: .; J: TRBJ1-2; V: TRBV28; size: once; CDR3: CASNTAGTYGDYGYTF; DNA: TGTGCCAGCAACACCGCGGGGACCTACGGGGACTATGGCTACACCTTC
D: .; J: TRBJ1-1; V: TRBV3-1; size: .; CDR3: CASSGRSTEAFF; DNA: TGTGCCAGCAGCGGTCGTAGCACTGAAGCTTTCTTT
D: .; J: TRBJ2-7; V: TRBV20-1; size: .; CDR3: CSARPTRRPYEQYF; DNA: TGCAGTGCTAGACCGACTCGGCGACCCTACGAGCAGTACTTC
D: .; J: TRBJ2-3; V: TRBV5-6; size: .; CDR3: CASSLGKVTDTQYF; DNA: TGTGCCAGCAGCCTGGGGAAGGTGACAGATACGCAGTATTTT
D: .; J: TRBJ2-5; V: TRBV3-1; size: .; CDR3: CASSLRGVGETQYF; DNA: TGTGCCAGCAGCCTAAGGGGGGTCGGGGAGACCCAGTACTTC
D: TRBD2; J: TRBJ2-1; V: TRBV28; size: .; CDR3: CASSLNRLAYNEQFF; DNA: TGTGCCAGCAGTTTAAATCGACTAGCTTACAATGAGCAGTTCTTC